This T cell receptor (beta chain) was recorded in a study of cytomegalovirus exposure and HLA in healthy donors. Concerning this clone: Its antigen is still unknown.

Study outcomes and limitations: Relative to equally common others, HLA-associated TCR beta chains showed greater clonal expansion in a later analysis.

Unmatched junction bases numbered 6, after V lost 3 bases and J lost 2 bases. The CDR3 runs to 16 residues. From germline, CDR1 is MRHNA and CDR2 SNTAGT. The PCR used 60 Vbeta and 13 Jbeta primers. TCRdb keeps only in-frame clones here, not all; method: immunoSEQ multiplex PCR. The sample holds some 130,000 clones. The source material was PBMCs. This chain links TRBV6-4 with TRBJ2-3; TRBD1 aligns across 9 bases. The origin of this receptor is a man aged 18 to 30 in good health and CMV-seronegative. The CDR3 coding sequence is TGTGCCAGCAGTGATGGGACAGGGCCCCACACAGATACGCAGTATTTT. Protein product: CASSDGTGPHTDTQYF.